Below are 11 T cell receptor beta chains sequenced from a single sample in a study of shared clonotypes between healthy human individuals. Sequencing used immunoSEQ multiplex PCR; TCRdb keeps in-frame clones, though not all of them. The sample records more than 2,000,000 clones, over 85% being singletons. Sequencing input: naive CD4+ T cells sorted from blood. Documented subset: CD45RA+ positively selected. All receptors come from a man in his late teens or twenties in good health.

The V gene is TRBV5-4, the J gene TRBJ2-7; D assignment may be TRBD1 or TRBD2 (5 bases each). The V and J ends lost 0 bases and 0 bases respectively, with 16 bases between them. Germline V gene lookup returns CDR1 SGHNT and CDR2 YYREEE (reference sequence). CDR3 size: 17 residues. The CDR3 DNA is TGTGCCAGCAGCTTGGCCCCTGGGAAGGGACCCTCCTACGAGCAGTACTTC. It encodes CASSLAPGKGPSYEQYF. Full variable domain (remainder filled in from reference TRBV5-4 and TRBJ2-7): ETGVTQSPTHLIKTRGQQVTLRCSSQSGHNTVSWYQQALGQGPQFIFQYYREEENGRGNFPPRFSGLQFPNYSSELNVNALELDDSALYLCASSLAPGKGPSYEQYFGPGTRLTVT.

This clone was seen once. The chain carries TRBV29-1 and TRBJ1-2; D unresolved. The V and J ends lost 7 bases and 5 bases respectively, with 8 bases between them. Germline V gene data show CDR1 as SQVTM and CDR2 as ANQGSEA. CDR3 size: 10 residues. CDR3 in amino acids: CSDSQYGYTF. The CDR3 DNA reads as TGCAGCGACAGCCAGTATGGCTACACCTTC.

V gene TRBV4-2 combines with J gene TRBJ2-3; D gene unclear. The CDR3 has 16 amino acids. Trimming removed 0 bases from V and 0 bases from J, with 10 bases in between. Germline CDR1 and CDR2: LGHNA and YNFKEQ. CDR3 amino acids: CASSQDSSRSTDTQYF. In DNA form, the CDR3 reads TGTGCCAGCAGCCAAGATAGTAGCAGAAGCACAGATACGCAGTATTTT.

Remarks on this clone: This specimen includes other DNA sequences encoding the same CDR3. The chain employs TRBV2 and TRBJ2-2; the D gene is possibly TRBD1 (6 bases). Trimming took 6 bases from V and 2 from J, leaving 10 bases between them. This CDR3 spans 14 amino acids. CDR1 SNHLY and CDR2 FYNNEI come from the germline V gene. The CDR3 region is CASSRDTNTGELFF. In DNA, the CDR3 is TGTGCCAGCAGCCGGGACACTAACACCGGGGAGCTGTTTTTT.

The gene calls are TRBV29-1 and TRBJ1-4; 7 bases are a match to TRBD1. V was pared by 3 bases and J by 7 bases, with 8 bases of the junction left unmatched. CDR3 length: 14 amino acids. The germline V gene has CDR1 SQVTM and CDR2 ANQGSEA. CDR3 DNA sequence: TGCAGCGTTGACCCGGGGACAGTTGGTGAAAAACTGTTTTTT. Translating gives CSVDPGTVGEKLFF.

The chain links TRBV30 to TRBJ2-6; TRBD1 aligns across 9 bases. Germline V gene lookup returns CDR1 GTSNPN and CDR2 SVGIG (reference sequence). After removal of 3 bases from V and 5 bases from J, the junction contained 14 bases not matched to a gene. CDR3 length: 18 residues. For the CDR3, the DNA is TGTGCCTGGAGCGGTCGAACAGGGGGCGCTGCCCGGGCCAACGTCCTGACTTTC. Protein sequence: CAWSGRTGGAARANVLTF.

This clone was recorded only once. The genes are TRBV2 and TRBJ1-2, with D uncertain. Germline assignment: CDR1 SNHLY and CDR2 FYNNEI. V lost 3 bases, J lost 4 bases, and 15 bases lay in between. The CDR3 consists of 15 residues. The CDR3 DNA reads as TGTGCCAGCAGTGATTTGGACTCGGTCGGCTATGGCTACACCTTC. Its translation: CASSDLDSVGYGYTF. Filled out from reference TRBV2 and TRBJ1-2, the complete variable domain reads EPEVTQTPSHQVTQMGQEVILRCVPISNHLYFYWYRQILGQKVEFLVSFYNNEISEKSEIFDDQFSVERPDGSNFTLKIRSTKLEDSAMYFCASSDLDSVGYGYTFGSGTRLTVV.

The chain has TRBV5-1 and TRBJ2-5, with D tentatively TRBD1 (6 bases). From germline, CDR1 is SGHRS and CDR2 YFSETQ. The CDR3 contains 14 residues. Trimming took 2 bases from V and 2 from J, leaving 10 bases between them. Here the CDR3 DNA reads TGCGCCAGCAGCTTTGGACAGAAGCAAGAGACCCAGTACTTC. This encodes CASSFGQKQETQYF.

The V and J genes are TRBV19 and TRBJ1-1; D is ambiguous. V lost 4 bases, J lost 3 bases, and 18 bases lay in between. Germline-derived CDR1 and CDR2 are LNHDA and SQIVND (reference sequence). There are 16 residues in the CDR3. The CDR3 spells CASSKRETIGYTEAFF. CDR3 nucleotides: TGTGCCAGTAGTAAAAGGGAAACAATCGGGTACACTGAAGCTTTCTTT. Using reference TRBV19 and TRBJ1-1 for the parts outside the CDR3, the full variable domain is DGGITQSPKYLFRKEGQNVTLSCEQNLNHDAMYWYRQDPGQGLRLIYYSQIVNDFQKGDIAEGYSVSREKKESFPLTVTSAQKNPTAFYLCASSKRETIGYTEAFFGQGTRLTVV.

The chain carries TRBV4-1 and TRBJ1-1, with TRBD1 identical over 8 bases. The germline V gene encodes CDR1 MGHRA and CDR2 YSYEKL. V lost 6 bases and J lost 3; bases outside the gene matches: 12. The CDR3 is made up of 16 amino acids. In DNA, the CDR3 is TGCGCCAGCAGTAGGAGCCTACAGGGGGGCTACACTGAAGCTTTCTTT. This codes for CASSRSLQGGYTEAFF.

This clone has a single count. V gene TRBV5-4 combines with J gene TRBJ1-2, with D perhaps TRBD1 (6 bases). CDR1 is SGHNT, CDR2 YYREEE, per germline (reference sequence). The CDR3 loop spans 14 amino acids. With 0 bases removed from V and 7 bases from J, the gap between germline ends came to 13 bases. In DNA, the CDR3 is TGTGCCAGCAGCTTGGACAGGGCGCAATCTGGCTACACCTTC. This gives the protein CASSLDRAQSGYTF.